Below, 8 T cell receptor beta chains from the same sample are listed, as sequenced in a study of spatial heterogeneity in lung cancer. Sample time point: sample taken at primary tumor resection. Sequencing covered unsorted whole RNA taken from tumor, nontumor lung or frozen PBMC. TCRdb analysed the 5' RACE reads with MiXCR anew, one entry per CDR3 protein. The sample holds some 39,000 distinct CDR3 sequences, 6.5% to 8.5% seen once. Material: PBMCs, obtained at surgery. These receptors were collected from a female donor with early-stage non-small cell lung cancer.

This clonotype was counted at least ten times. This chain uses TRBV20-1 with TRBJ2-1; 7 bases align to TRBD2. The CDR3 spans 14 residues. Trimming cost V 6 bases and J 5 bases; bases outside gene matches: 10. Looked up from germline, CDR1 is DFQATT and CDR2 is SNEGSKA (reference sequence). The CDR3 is CSAGKSGIDNEQFF. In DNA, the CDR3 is TGCAGTGCAGGGAAGAGCGGGATAGACAATGAGCAGTTCTTC.

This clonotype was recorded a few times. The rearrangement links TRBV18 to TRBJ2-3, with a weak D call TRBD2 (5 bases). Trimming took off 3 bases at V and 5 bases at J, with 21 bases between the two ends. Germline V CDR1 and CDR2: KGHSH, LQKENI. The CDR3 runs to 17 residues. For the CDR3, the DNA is TGTGCCAGCTCACCCGCTGGCGGGCCCGCCTCCCGAGATACGCAGTATTTT. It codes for CASSPAGGPASRDTQYF.

This CDR3 reads CASKATVNYEQYF. The CDR3 DNA reads TGTGCCAGCAAAGCGACAGTCAACTACGAGCAGTACTTC. This chain links TRBV25-1 with TRBJ2-7; a possible D gene is TRBD1 (5 bases). This CDR3 region has 13 residues. The V gene lost 7 bases and the J gene lost 3 bases, with 13 bases spanning the gap. CDR1 is MGHDK and CDR2 is SYGVNS in the germline V gene.

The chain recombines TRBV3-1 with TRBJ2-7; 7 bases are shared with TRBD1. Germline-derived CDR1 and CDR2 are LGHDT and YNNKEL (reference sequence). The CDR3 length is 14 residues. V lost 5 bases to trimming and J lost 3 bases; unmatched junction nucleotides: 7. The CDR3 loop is CASSAQGVYYEQYF. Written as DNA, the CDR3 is TGTGCCAGCAGCGCTCAGGGGGTGTACTACGAGCAGTACTTC.

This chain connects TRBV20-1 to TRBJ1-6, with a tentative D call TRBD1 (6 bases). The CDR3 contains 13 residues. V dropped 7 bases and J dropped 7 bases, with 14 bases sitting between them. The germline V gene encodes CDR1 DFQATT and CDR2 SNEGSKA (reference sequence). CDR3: CSGLQGPNSPLHF. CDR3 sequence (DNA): TGCAGTGGGTTACAGGGCCCAAATTCACCCCTCCACTTT.

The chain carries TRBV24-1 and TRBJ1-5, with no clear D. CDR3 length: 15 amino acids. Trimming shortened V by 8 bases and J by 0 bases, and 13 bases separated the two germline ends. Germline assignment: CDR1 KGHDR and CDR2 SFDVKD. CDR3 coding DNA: TGTGCCACCATTTATCAAATTTATAGCAATCAGCCCCAGCATTTT. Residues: CATIYQIYSNQPQHF.

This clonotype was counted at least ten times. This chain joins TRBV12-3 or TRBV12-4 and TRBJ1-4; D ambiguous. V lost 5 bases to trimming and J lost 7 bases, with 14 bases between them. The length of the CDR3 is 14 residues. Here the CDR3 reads CASSPSGSGEKLFF. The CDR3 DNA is TGTGCCAGCAGTCCCTCGGGGTCTGGTGAAAAACTGTTTTTT.

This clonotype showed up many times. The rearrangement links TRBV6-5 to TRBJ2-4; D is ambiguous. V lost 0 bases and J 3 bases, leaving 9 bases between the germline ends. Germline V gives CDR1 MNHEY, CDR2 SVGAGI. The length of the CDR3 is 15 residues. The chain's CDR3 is CASSYSTDIKNIQYF. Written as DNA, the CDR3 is TGTGCCAGCAGTTACTCGACCGACATCAAAAACATTCAGTACTTC.